The text below deals with one TCR beta chain. What it recognizes is unknown. CDR3 length: 15 amino acids. V lost 0 bases and J 4 bases, leaving 12 bases between the germline ends. Germline loops: CDR1 DFQATT, CDR2 SNEGSKA (reference sequence). The sample is drawn from a study of early T cells in non-severe SARS-CoV-2 infection. Turning to the study itself: Unpaired chains resulted from sequencing bulk RNA of unsorted whole blood. Study-wide points: Using VDJdb, the matching emphasized anti-spike CD8 responses while missing private and CD4 specificities.

Attachment of unique molecular identifiers was made to individual cDNA molecules. Each CDR3 protein is one row after TCRdb ran MiXCR on the 5' RACE reads. Among over 95,000 distinct CDR3 sequences listed, approximately 15% were seen once. The chain employs TRBV20-1 and TRBJ1-4, with D unresolved. The sequenced material came from whole blood. The TCR originated in an adult who was a healthcare worker with PCR-confirmed SARS-CoV-2 infection or an uninfected control (not recorded which). CDR3: CSARDSRHSNEKLFF. The CDR3 DNA follows: TGCAGTGCTAGAGACTCAAGGCATAGTAATGAAAAACTGTTTTTT.